This T cell receptor (beta chain) was sequenced in a study of metastatic and nonmetastatic thyroid tumors. As for the study in general: Patients with malignant and benign thyroid disease provided blood and tumor or nodule tissue, whose repertoires were compared. Study-wide results and caveats: Malignant thyroid tumors reportedly exceeded benign nodules significantly in TCR beta diversity, with the difference appearing in blood and tumor.

In the original analysis: Construction of a distant-metastasis classifier for papillary thyroid cancer relied on CDR3 differences across clinicopathological groups. TCRdb called clones again from the PCR reads with MiXCR. These V and J calls derive from TCRdb rather than the authors' analysis. The table lists 20,000 to 25,000 clones, over 25% of them singletons. No treatment of any kind had been given to any patient before thyroid surgery. This clone was observed a handful of times. Its cognate antigen is unknown. The V and J ends lost 6 bases and 7 bases respectively, with 19 bases between them. This CDR3 contains 15 residues. From germline, CDR1 is MNHEY and CDR2 SVGEGT.

The sequenced sample was tumor tissue. The receptor was isolated from a female donor with papillary thyroid cancer or a benign thyroid nodule (not recorded which). Some clones in this sample may be carry-over from other donors' samples. The rearrangement joins TRBV6-2 or TRBV6-3 to TRBJ1-5; tentatively, D is TRBD1 (5 bases). This CDR3 is CASRPRGVLNQPQHF. The CDR3 DNA is TGTGCCAGCAGACCACGGGGGGTTCTCAACCAGCCCCAGCATTTT.